This T cell receptor (beta chain) derives from a study of T-cell reconstitution after alpha-beta-depleted transplantation in children. Trimming took 5 bases from V and 7 from J, leaving 11 bases between them. CDR1 GTSNPN and CDR2 SVGIG come from the germline V gene (reference sequence). This CDR3 has 11 amino acids. Unique molecular identifiers were used in preparing the TCRbeta library. TCRdb ran MiXCR on the PCR reads and lists one entry per CDR3 protein. Among 350,000 to 500,000 distinct CDR3 sequences listed, 43% were seen once. The clonotype originates from a girl aged 2-10 years with aplastic anemia, due to receive a stem cell transplant. J is TRBJ1-1 and V is TRBV30; D uncertain. The sample here was PBMCs, taken before TCRalphabeta/CD19-depleted stem cell transplant. The CDR3 DNA sequence: TGTGCCTGGCTGAGGACGCATGAAGCTTTCTTT. Translated: CAWLRTHEAFF.